Included here is one T cell receptor beta chain sequence, with context. The antigen is unknown. Both 60 Vbeta primers and 13 Jbeta primers went into the PCR. Clones were sequenced by immunoSEQ multiplex PCR, and TCRdb holds only the in-frame ones, with some missing. Of under 200,000 clones listed, roughly 85% are singletons. The data belong to a study of cytomegalovirus exposure and HLA in healthy donors. Points from the study as a whole: There were reportedly fewer N-insertions in an Asian-associated ancestry cluster than the approximately 670-donor mean, in a later analysis. There were around 160 TCR beta chains listed as cytomegalovirus-associated. By a later analysis, the bulk of CMV-associated TCR beta chains appeared HLA-restricted.

The CDR3 is made up of 13 amino acids. The germline gives CDR1 MNHNS, CDR2 SASEGT. Deletions cut 8 bases from V and 0 bases from J, with 5 bases between. The rearrangement links TRBV6-1 to TRBJ1-6; D is unclear. Material for sequencing was PBMCs. The clonotype originates from a man aged 35-49 years in good health and CMV-seronegative. In nucleotides, the CDR3 is TGTGCCAGCCCGAGCTCCTATAATTCACCCCTCCACTTT. This translates into CASPSSYNSPLHF.